These 31 T cell receptor beta chains came from one sample sequenced in a study of shared clonotypes between healthy human individuals. The protocol was immunoSEQ multiplex PCR, while the TCRdb copy is restricted to in-frame clones and leaves out a portion. The sample includes some 1 million clones, 60% to 80% of them seen just once. Sample: memory CD4+ T cells sorted from blood. Specified subset: CD45RA-negative fraction. All receptors derive from a man between 18 and 35 years old in good health.

The rearrangement joins TRBV5-1 to TRBJ1-4; D may be TRBD1 (6 bases). The V end was cut by 6 bases, the J end by 8 bases, with 11 bases between. The CDR3 is 12 residues long. CDR1 is SGHRS and CDR2 is YFSETQ in the germline V gene. The CDR3 region is CASNIQGEKLFF. For the CDR3, the DNA is TGCGCCAGCAACATCCAGGGGGAAAAACTGTTTTTT.

The rearrangement links TRBV18 to TRBJ2-2; D is uncertain. Trimming left V 3 bases short and J 11 bases short, with 13 bases between. This CDR3 has 13 residues. Germline lookup yields CDR1 KGHSH and CDR2 LQKENI. The CDR3 reads CASSPAARGELFF. In DNA form, the CDR3 reads TGTGCCAGCTCACCCGCCGCGCGTGGAGAGCTGTTTTTT.

The chain combines TRBV4-2 with TRBJ2-1; 12 bases line up with TRBD2. This CDR3 spans 16 amino acids. J gave up 4 bases and V 5 bases, and 6 bases lay outside the gene matches. CDR1 LGHNA and CDR2 YNFKEQ come from the germline V gene. The chain's CDR3 is CASSKTSGGPYNEQFF. For the CDR3, the DNA is TGTGCCAGCAGCAAGACTAGCGGGGGCCCATACAATGAGCAGTTCTTC.

A few counts support this clone. The chain uses TRBV7-2 and TRBJ1-1, with D perhaps TRBD1 (5 bases). This CDR3 spans 15 amino acids. Germline V gene sequence: CDR1 SGHTA, CDR2 FQGNSA. Trimming shortened V by 0 bases and J by 1 base, and 9 bases separated the two germline ends. CDR3 protein: CASSLAGRTNTEAFF. For the CDR3, the DNA is TGTGCCAGCAGCTTAGCGGGACGGACGAACACTGAAGCTTTCTTT.

The chain links TRBV10-1 to TRBJ1-2; 8 nucleotides match TRBD1. Germline CDR1 WNHNN, CDR2 SYGVQD (reference sequence). The V gene end was trimmed by 5 bases and the J gene end by 6 bases; junction bases not matched to a gene: 5. CDR3 size: 13 residues. CDR3 nucleotide sequence: TGCGCCAGCAGTCCGGACAGGGCTAATGGCTACACCTTC. Protein: CASSPDRANGYTF.

This chain connects TRBV5-1 to TRBJ2-3, with D perhaps matching TRBD2 (6 bases). Looked up from germline, CDR1 is SGHRS and CDR2 is YFSETQ. Trimming took 2 bases from V and 0 from J, leaving 10 bases between them. The CDR3 sequence is 15 residues long. In nucleotides, the CDR3 is TGCGCCAGCAGCTTTAGCGGCGAGAGCACAGATACGCAGTATTTT. This gives the protein CASSFSGESTDTQYF. Full variable domain (rest looked up from reference TRBV5-1 and TRBJ2-3): KAGVTQTPRYLIKTRGQQVTLSCSPISGHRSVSWYQQTPGQGLQFLFEYFSETQRNKGNFPGRFSGRQFSNSRSEMNVSTLELGDSALYLCASSFSGESTDTQYFGPGTRLTVL.

This clone appeared once. The V gene is TRBV4-1, the J gene TRBJ2-3; possible D gene TRBD2, 6 bases. The CDR3 sequence is 14 residues long. The V end was cut by 2 bases, the J end by 4 bases, with 10 bases between. Germline-derived CDR1 and CDR2 are MGHRA and YSYEKL. CDR3 nucleotide sequence: TGCGCCAGCAGCCAATATAGCGGAGCAGATACGCAGTATTTT. It is translated as CASSQYSGADTQYF.

DNA for the CDR3: TGTGCCAGAAGCCCGGAGACGGACGCCTATGGCTACACCTTC. The encoded protein is CARSPETDAYGYTF. The genes are TRBV5-3 and TRBJ1-2; no reliable D call. TRBV5-3 is treated as an ORF (open reading frame) with a function not yet certain. The V end lost 4 bases, the J end lost 4 bases, and 14 bases lay between the germline ends. The CDR3 length is 14 residues.

CDR3 in DNA: TGCGCCAGCAGTGCAGCGGGGGGGCAAGAGCAGTACTTC. Encoded protein: CASSAAGGQEQYF. The rearrangement links TRBV10-2 to TRBJ2-7, with TRBD2 matching over 10 bases. The length of the CDR3 is 13 residues. Looked up from germline, CDR1 is WSHSY and CDR2 is SAAADI. Losses at the gene ends were 4 bases for V and 7 bases for J; bases not matched to a gene: 4.

The chain combines TRBV7-9 with TRBJ2-3; D ambiguous. This CDR3 comprises 14 residues. V was clipped by 5 bases and J by 3 bases, with 12 bases between them. Germline V gives CDR1 SEHNR, CDR2 FQNEAQ (reference sequence). As DNA, the CDR3 is TGTGCCAGCAGCCAGGAAGGGTTGACAGATACGCAGTATTTT. This sequence encodes CASSQEGLTDTQYF.

This chain links TRBV5-6 with TRBJ2-5, with D uncertain. The CDR3 extends over 16 amino acids. Germline V lookup: CDR1 SGHDT, CDR2 YYEEEE. Trimming took 4 bases from V and 5 from J, leaving 21 bases between them. The DNA for the CDR3 is TGTGCCAGCAGCCAACAAAACTTGGAGCTGCTGGAGACCCAGTACTTC. This gives the protein CASSQQNLELLETQYF.

This clone came up once. The chain carries TRBV5-1 and TRBJ2-1, with 14 bases aligning to TRBD2. V was pared by 5 bases and J by 3 bases, with 13 bases of the junction left unmatched. The CDR3 has 19 amino acids. Germline V CDR1 and CDR2: SGHRS, YFSETQ. The CDR3 DNA follows: TGCGCCAGCAGTCGTACGACTAGCGGGGGGGACACTTTCTACAATGAGCAGTTCTTC. This translates into CASSRTTSGGDTFYNEQFF.

This clone was recorded only once. The chain combines TRBV11-2 with TRBJ1-1; 9 bases agree with TRBD1. The CDR3 runs 13 residues. The V gene's germline CDR1 is SGHAT and CDR2 FQNNGV. The junction had 2 bases not matched to a gene; V was cut back by 5 bases and J by 4 bases. The DNA for the CDR3 is TGTGCCAGCAGCAGGACAGGGGCCACTGAAGCTTTCTTT. It encodes CASSRTGATEAFF.

The chain links TRBV5-1 to TRBJ1-4; unclear D gene. The V end was cut by 5 bases, the J end by 9 bases, with 17 bases between. CDR1 is SGHRS and CDR2 is YFSETQ in the germline V gene. The CDR3 has 14 residues. CDR3 DNA sequence: TGCGCCAGCAGACAGAGTGGAGGTATCCAAAAACTGTTTTTT. This sequence encodes CASRQSGGIQKLFF. Combining the CDR3 with reference TRBV5-1 and TRBJ1-4 gives the whole variable domain KAGVTQTPRYLIKTRGQQVTLSCSPISGHRSVSWYQQTPGQGLQFLFEYFSETQRNKGNFPGRFSGRQFSNSRSEMNVSTLELGDSALYLCASRQSGGIQKLFFGSGTQLSVL.

This clone turned up a few times. The chain recombines TRBV5-4 with TRBJ1-5; no firm D call. Deletions cut 3 bases from V and 7 bases from J, with 11 bases between. The CDR3 contains 13 residues. Germline V CDR1 and CDR2: SGHNT, YYREEE (reference sequence). CDR3 sequence reads: CASSSGLGQPQHF. Here the CDR3 DNA reads TGTGCCAGCAGCTCGGGCTTGGGGCAGCCCCAGCATTTT.

About this clone: One end of the junction fails to match germline, which may point to a read error. The V and J genes are TRBV7-7 and TRBJ2-5; TRBD1 agrees at 8 bases. Germline V gene sequence: CDR1 SSHAT, CDR2 FNYEAQ (reference sequence). The CDR3 runs to 15 residues. The CDR3 sequence is CASSRGQGGGETQYF. For the CDR3, the DNA is TGTGCTAGCAGCCGCGGACAGGGAGGTGGGGAGACCCAGTACTTC.

The rearrangement joins TRBV5-1 to TRBJ2-7; D may match TRBD1 or TRBD2 (6 bases each). The CDR3 covers 15 residues. Germline-derived CDR1 and CDR2 are SGHRS and YFSETQ. The germline V and J ends were trimmed by 0 bases and 6 bases, with 16 bases remaining between them. This CDR3 is CASSLAAGDFGEQYF. For the CDR3, the DNA is TGCGCCAGCAGCTTGGCCGCAGGGGACTTCGGCGAGCAGTACTTC.

The V and J genes are TRBV7-2 and TRBJ2-3; D ambiguous. Trimming took off 6 bases at V and 1 base at J, with 14 bases between the two ends. Germline loops: CDR1 SGHTA, CDR2 FQGNSA. The CDR3 consists of 15 residues. The CDR3 region has the DNA TGTGCCAGCAGACGCTCGGCCCCGGGCACAGATACGCAGTATTTT. This translates into CASRRSAPGTDTQYF.

J is TRBJ2-3 and V is TRBV6-1, with a possible D match to TRBD2 (6 bases). With 1 base removed from V and 1 base from J, the gap between germline ends came to 9 bases. Per germline, CDR1 MNHNS and CDR2 SASEGT. The CDR3 covers 15 residues. CDR3 sequence reads: CASSEVASGTDTQYF. CDR3 in DNA: TGTGCCAGCAGTGAAGTGGCTAGCGGCACAGATACGCAGTATTTT.

In the case of this clone: The germline gene is not matched at one end of the junction; a read error may be the cause. The rearrangement uses TRBV18 and TRBJ2-1; 11 bases agree with TRBD1. CDR1 is KGHSH, CDR2 LQKENI, per germline. CDR3 length: 14 residues. CDR3 DNA sequence: TGTGCCAGCTTACCACAGGGACAGGGGGAATGGGCCTTCTTC. Residues: CASLPQGQGEWAFF. The full variable domain, its missing parts supplied by reference TRBV18 and TRBJ2-1, is NAGVMQNPRHLVRRRGQEARLRCSPMKGHSHVYWYRQLPEEGLKFMVYLQKENIIDESGMPKERFSAEFPKEGPSILRIQQVVRGDSAAYFCASLPQGQGEWAFFGPGTRLTVL.

V gene TRBV7-2 combines with J gene TRBJ2-3; D gene unclear. The germline CDR1 and CDR2 sequences are SGHTA and FQGNSA. CDR3 size: 13 residues. The ends were cut back, 3 bases at V and 0 bases at J, with 4 bases in the middle. CDR3 loop: CASSLDSTDTQYF. The CDR3 nucleotides read TGTGCCAGCAGCTTGGACAGCACAGATACGCAGTATTTT.

The genes are TRBV27 and TRBJ1-6; possibly TRBD1 for D (6 bases). Germline V gene lookup returns CDR1 MNHEY and CDR2 SMNVEV (reference sequence). V was pared by 5 bases and J by 8 bases, with 13 bases between. This CDR3 region has 14 residues. The CDR3 region has the DNA TGTGCCAGCAGTCCGACAGGTCCAGATTCACCCCTCCACTTT. This gives the protein CASSPTGPDSPLHF.

This chain connects TRBV21-1 to TRBJ1-5. TRBV21-1 is designated a pseudogene. This CDR3 is 18 amino acids long. The CDR3 DNA sequence: TGTGCCAGCAGCAAAGATAGTCCGGCTAAAGGTGGCAATCAGCCCCAGCATTTT. As protein: CASSKDSPAKGGNQPQHF.

The V and J genes are TRBV21-1 and TRBJ1-2. TRBV21-1 is marked as a pseudogene. The CDR3 spans 9 residues. The CDR3 loop is CAKANGYTF. CDR3 coding DNA: TGTGCCAAAGCAAATGGCTACACCTTC.

The chain has TRBV29-1 and TRBJ1-5, with unresolved D. Trimming took off 4 bases at V and 3 bases at J, with 16 bases between the two ends. Germline lookup yields CDR1 SQVTM and CDR2 ANQGSEA. The CDR3 sequence is 15 residues long. The CDR3, as DNA: TGCAGCGTTGCCGTCGGAAGTGCCTCCAATCAGCCCCAGCATTTT. Translation gives CSVAVGSASNQPQHF.

This rearrangement joins TRBV7-2 to TRBJ2-3; no clear D. This CDR3 comprises 16 residues. The V gene's germline CDR1 is SGHTA and CDR2 FQGNSA. Trimming took 0 bases from V and 2 from J, leaving 12 bases between them. The DNA for the CDR3 is TGTGCCAGCAGCTTAGCTGTCGGCCTGAACACAGATACGCAGTATTTT. It codes for CASSLAVGLNTDTQYF.

Here the CDR3 DNA reads TGTGCCAGCAGCCAAGGTGCGGCGGGAGGGACAGATACGCAGTATTTT. It yields the protein CASSQGAAGGTDTQYF. V usage is TRBV4-2 and J usage is TRBJ2-3; 9 positions match TRBD2. The CDR3 consists of 16 residues. Germline loops: CDR1 LGHNA, CDR2 YNFKEQ. The V and J ends lost 1 base and 3 bases, in that order; junction bases with no gene match: 5.

In its sample, this clone was seen a few times. The CDR3 is CASSLKSATDTQYF. For the CDR3, the DNA is TGTGCCAGCAGCTTAAAGTCAGCAACAGATACGCAGTATTTT. The rearrangement uses TRBV7-9 and TRBJ2-3; no clear D. CDR1 and CDR2 (germline): SEHNR, FQNEAQ (reference sequence). The ends were cut back, 2 bases at V and 3 bases at J, with 9 bases in the middle. This CDR3 is built from 14 residues. The variable domain in full, completed from reference TRBV7-9 and TRBJ2-3, reads DTGVSQNPRHKITKRGQNVTFRCDPISEHNRLYWYRQTLGQGPEFLTYFQNEAQLEKSRLLSDRFSAERPKGSFSTLEIQRTEQGDSAMYLCASSLKSATDTQYFGPGTRLTVL.

The chain employs TRBV11-2 and TRBJ2-3, with unresolved D. The V and J ends lost 5 bases and 0 bases respectively, with 12 bases between them. The length of the CDR3 is 15 residues. Per germline, CDR1 SGHAT and CDR2 FQNNGV. This CDR3 reads CASSRLGSSTDTQYF. For the CDR3, the DNA is TGTGCCAGCAGCAGGCTAGGCTCTAGCACAGATACGCAGTATTTT.

This chain connects TRBV28 to TRBJ1-1; tentatively, D is TRBD1 (5 bases). The CDR3 has 15 amino acids. Germline CDR1 reads MDHEN; CDR2 reads SYDVKM. The V end was cut by 1 base, the J end by 2 bases, with 11 bases between. CDR3 in DNA: TGTGCCAGCAGTTTATCGGGACGGTTAAACACTGAAGCTTTCTTT. Translation: CASSLSGRLNTEAFF.

This clone was counted a few times. This chain links TRBV7-2 with TRBJ2-1; 9 bases match TRBD2. The germline CDR1 and CDR2 sequences are SGHTA and FQGNSA. Germline trimming cut 1 base from V and 10 bases from J; bases unmatched to any gene: 14. The CDR3 is made up of 17 amino acids. The CDR3 region has the DNA TGTGCCAGCAGCTTAGTGGGTTCTAGCGGGGTAATCTGGGAGCAGTTCTTC. It yields the protein CASSLVGSSGVIWEQFF.